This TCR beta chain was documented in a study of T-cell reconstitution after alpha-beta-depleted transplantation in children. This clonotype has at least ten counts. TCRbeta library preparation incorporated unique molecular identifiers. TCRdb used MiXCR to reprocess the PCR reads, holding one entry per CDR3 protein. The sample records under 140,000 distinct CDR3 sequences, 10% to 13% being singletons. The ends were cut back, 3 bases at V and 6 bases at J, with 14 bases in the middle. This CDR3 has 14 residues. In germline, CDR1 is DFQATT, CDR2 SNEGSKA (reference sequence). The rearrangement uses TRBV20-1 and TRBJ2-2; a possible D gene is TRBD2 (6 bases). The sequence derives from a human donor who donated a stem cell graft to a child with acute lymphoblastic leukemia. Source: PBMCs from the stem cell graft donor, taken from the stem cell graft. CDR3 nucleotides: TGCAGTGCTAGTGGGCGGGGCAGGTCCGGGGAGCTGTTTTTT. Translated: CSASGRGRSGELFF.